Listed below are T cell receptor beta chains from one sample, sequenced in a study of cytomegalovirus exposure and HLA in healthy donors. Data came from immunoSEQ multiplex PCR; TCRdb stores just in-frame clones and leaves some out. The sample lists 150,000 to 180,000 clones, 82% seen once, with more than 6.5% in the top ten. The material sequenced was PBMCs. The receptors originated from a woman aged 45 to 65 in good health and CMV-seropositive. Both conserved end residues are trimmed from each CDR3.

cdr3_aa: ASSQGPRGTNYNSPLH; v_call: TRBV4-1; j_call: TRBJ1-6
cdr3_aa: ASSLTEQETQY; v_call: TRBV7-3; j_call: TRBJ2-5
cdr3_aa: ASSSGGGEQY; v_call: TRBV7-2; j_call: TRBJ2-7
cdr3_aa: ASSVTGGYEQY; v_call: TRBV7-2; j_call: TRBJ2-7
cdr3_aa: ASSSRLWRQTDTQY; v_call: TRBV19; j_call: TRBJ2-3
cdr3_aa: ASSFRRDEKLF; v_call: TRBV27; j_call: TRBJ1-4
cdr3_aa: AWSPGQGSYT; v_call: TRBV30; j_call: TRBJ1-2
cdr3_aa: ASSEYFVGTGRQETQY; v_call: TRBV25-1; j_call: TRBJ2-5
cdr3_aa: ASSHPGTGGENEKLF; v_call: TRBV4-1; j_call: TRBJ1-4
cdr3_aa: ASSRQENTEAF; v_call: TRBV7-2; j_call: TRBJ1-1
cdr3_aa: ASSSDSGNTIY; v_call: TRBV11-2; j_call: TRBJ1-3
cdr3_aa: ASSLIGYNEQF; v_call: TRBV7-9; j_call: TRBJ2-1
cdr3_aa: SSSLMGTVRTDTQY; v_call: TRBV7-9; j_call: TRBJ2-3
cdr3_aa: ASRIRGRDYGYT; v_call: TRBV6-5; j_call: TRBJ1-2
cdr3_aa: AWSVLSTDTQY; v_call: TRBV30; j_call: TRBJ2-3
cdr3_aa: ASSLGVAGANEQF; v_call: TRBV5-8; j_call: TRBJ2-1
cdr3_aa: ASSRQGTGGVQPQH; v_call: TRBV28; j_call: TRBJ1-5
cdr3_aa: ASSTGLAGDRTDTQY; v_call: TRBV5-6; j_call: TRBJ2-3
cdr3_aa: ASSRTGSNEKLF; v_call: TRBV11-2; j_call: TRBJ1-4
cdr3_aa: SVTPRPGHQNTEAF; v_call: TRBV29-1; j_call: TRBJ1-1
cdr3_aa: ASSLEASGGDTQY; v_call: TRBV5-1; j_call: TRBJ2-3
cdr3_aa: ASSQGHSSYEQY; v_call: TRBV4-3; j_call: TRBJ2-7